The clone carrying this TCR beta chain occurred once. The antigen is not known. Assay version v3.0 of immunoSEQ was used, and it was run at survey level. Method: immunoSEQ multiplex PCR; TCRdb's copy keeps in-frame clones and lacks some. The sample has approximately 12,000 clones; almost 80% are singletons. This CDR3 region has 17 residues. The ends were cut back, 7 bases at V and 2 bases at J, with 20 bases in the middle. From germline, CDR1 is MDHEN and CDR2 SYDVKM. Cryopreserved PBMC, at about 0.85-10 million per sample, were present before DNA extraction. The record originates from a study of long-term antiretroviral therapy in people with HIV. Broader study findings: Before ART, certain clones expanded, and these dominated the repertoire at all time points. The range of CDR3 lengths in HIV repertoires proved narrower than that found in controls.

The receptor comes from a woman aged 40-49 years with HIV. The chain is built from TRBV28 and TRBJ2-2, with D maybe TRBD1 (6 bases). The source material was unsorted PBMCs, sampled 0.8 years before starting antiretroviral therapy. CDR3 region: CASTQRGRGPNTGELFF. The CDR3 DNA reads TGTGCCAGCACCCAAAGGGGCAGGGGCCCTAACACCGGGGAGCTGTTTTTT. Full variable domain (rest looked up from reference TRBV28 and TRBJ2-2): DVKVTQSSRYLVKRTGEKVFLECVQDMDHENMFWYRQDPGLGLRLIYFSYDVKMKEKGDIPEGYSVSREKKERFSLILESASTNQTSMYLCASTQRGRGPNTGELFFGEGSRLTVL.